Following are 20 T cell receptor beta chains from one sample sequenced in a study of a mutant IDH1 vaccine in newly diagnosed glioma. TCRdb keeps only in-frame clones here, not all; method: immunoSEQ multiplex PCR. Among approximately 60,000 clones, roughly 74% were seen once, and the ten largest hold roughly 4.7%. Time point: week 35, safety follow-up. Each vaccine dose was 300 ug of mutant IDH1 20-mer peptide, with topical imiquimod. These receptors are not linked to any known antigen. Specimen: PBMCs, collected from a glioma patient whose treatment included an IDH1 peptide vaccine. The receptors were sampled from a man aged 50 to 59 with glioma.

The chain has TRBV18 and TRBJ1-3; no clear D gene. There are 14 residues in the CDR3. The ends were cut back, 0 bases at V and 3 bases at J, with 6 bases in the middle. The germline CDR1 and CDR2 sequences are KGHSH and LQKENI. Here the CDR3 DNA reads TGTGCCAGCTCACCACCGGGAGGTGGAAACACCATATATTTT. Amino acid sequence: CASSPPGGGNTIYF.

The V gene is TRBV5-6, the J gene TRBJ2-3; D unresolved. V lost 0 bases to trimming and J lost 4 bases, with 6 bases between them. The CDR3 covers 13 residues. Germline lookup yields CDR1 SGHDT and CDR2 YYEEEE. The CDR3 region is CASSLDRSDTQYF. The DNA for the CDR3 is TGTGCCAGCAGCTTGGATCGGTCAGATACGCAGTATTTT.

As DNA, the CDR3 is TGTGCCAGCAGGCCAGAAACAGGGATTTTGAATGAGCAGTTCTTC. Amino acid sequence: CASRPETGILNEQFF. The chain joins TRBV5-4 to TRBJ2-1; D is perhaps TRBD1 (6 bases). Trimming stripped 5 bases from V and 7 bases from J, with 19 bases between. Germline V gene sequence: CDR1 SGHNT, CDR2 YYREEE (reference sequence). The CDR3 has 15 amino acids.

The V call is TRBV27, the J call TRBJ1-4; 7 nucleotides agree with TRBD1. Per the germline V gene, CDR1 is MNHEY and CDR2 is SMNVEV (reference sequence). The CDR3 length is 13 residues. The J segment lost 7 bases and the V segment lost 3 bases, leaving 2 bases of the junction unmatched. The CDR3 sequence is CASSFNRGEKLFF. CDR3 in DNA: TGTGCCAGCAGTTTTAACAGGGGTGAAAAACTGTTTTTT.

V and J are TRBV27 and TRBJ2-2; 7 bases agree with TRBD2. CDR1 and CDR2 (germline): MNHEY, SMNVEV (reference sequence). This CDR3 contains 15 residues. The ends lost 2 bases at V and 5 bases at J; junction bases unmatched: 5. The CDR3 protein is CASSLTQGGTGELFF. The CDR3 nucleotides read TGTGCCAGCAGTTTAACTCAGGGAGGGACCGGGGAGCTGTTTTTT.

The chain has TRBV4-1 and TRBJ2-7, with 8 positions matching TRBD2. Per germline, CDR1 MGHRA and CDR2 YSYEKL. This CDR3 region has 17 residues. V lost 2 bases, J lost 7 bases, and 16 bases stayed unmatched. The CDR3 is CASSQTGGGGSYEEQYF. DNA of the CDR3: TGCGCCAGCAGCCAAACCGGGGGGGGAGGATCCTACGAAGAGCAGTACTTC.

The chain combines TRBV30 with TRBJ1-6; D may be TRBD1 (6 bases). The CDR3 totals 15 residues. CDR1 is GTSNPN and CDR2 is SVGIG in the germline V gene (reference sequence). Trimming stripped 1 base from V and 1 base from J, with 8 bases between. The CDR3 bases are TGTGCCTGGAGTGCACAGGGTTCCTATAATTCACCCCTCCACTTT. Translation: CAWSAQGSYNSPLHF.

The chain couples TRBV7-9 to TRBJ2-5; maybe TRBD1 (6 bases). From germline, CDR1 is SEHNR and CDR2 FQNEAQ (reference sequence). V lost 5 bases and J lost 5, with 9 bases in between. The CDR3 sequence is 12 residues long. The CDR3 sequence is CASSRTVETQYF. Written as DNA, the CDR3 is TGTGCCAGCAGCCGGACAGTGGAGACCCAGTACTTC.

This chain connects TRBV6-5 to TRBJ2-2; D call uncertain. The CDR3 contains 16 residues. CDR1 is MNHEY, CDR2 SVGAGI, per germline. Trimming removed 0 bases at V and 1 base at J, with 9 bases between. The CDR3 reads CASSYSGPRNTGELFF. Written as DNA, the CDR3 is TGTGCCAGCAGTTACTCGGGTCCAAGGAACACCGGGGAGCTGTTTTTT.

This clone occurred a few times. The rearrangement uses TRBV29-1 and TRBJ2-7; possibly TRBD1 or TRBD2 for D (5 bases each). Between the trimmed V and J ends, which lost 4 bases and 0 bases, there was a span of 7 bases. The CDR3 is 12 amino acids. Germline V gene data show CDR1 as SQVTM and CDR2 as ANQGSEA. CDR3: CSVAGHSYEQYF. The CDR3 coding sequence is TGCAGCGTTGCGGGGCACTCCTACGAGCAGTACTTC.

This chain joins TRBV5-8 and TRBJ1-5; D might be TRBD1 (5 bases). The V gene lost 4 bases and the J gene lost 9 bases, with 20 bases spanning the gap. The CDR3 has 15 residues. Germline V gene data show CDR1 as SGHTS and CDR2 as YDEGEE. DNA of the CDR3: TGTGCCAGCAGCCCCGACCGACAAGGGAGGGGGCCCCAGCATTTT. Translated, it gives CASSPDRQGRGPQHF.

The chain carries TRBV10-2 and TRBJ2-7; TRBD1 is a possible D gene (6 bases). The germline V gene has CDR1 WSHSY and CDR2 SAAADI. Trimming pared 8 bases from V and 3 bases from J, leaving 17 bases between. The CDR3 is 14 residues long. DNA for the CDR3: TGCGCCAGCCAGGGGCAGGGGTTATTCTACGAGCAGTACTTC. Translation gives CASQGQGLFYEQYF.

This sequence joins TRBV19 and TRBJ2-7; no definite D call. Germline CDR1 reads LNHDA; CDR2 reads SQIVND (reference sequence). V lost 4 bases, J lost 6 bases, and 13 bases lay in between. The CDR3 covers 13 residues. The CDR3, as DNA: TGTGCCAGTAGTAGGGGTGGTATCGGCGAGCAGTACTTC. Protein product: CASSRGGIGEQYF.

In its sample, this clone was seen a few times. This chain uses TRBV6-5 with TRBJ1-2; D is possibly TRBD1 (6 bases). Germline V CDR1 and CDR2: MNHEY, SVGAGI. There are 15 residues in the CDR3. The V end lost 0 bases, the J end lost 8 bases, and 16 bases lay between the germline ends. The CDR3 loop is CASSYSITGLRGYTF. CDR3 nucleotide sequence: TGTGCCAGCAGTTACTCGATCACAGGGTTGCGGGGCTACACCTTC.

The CDR3 loop reads CASSPGGQASNYGYTF. The CDR3 DNA sequence: TGCGCCAGCAGCCCGGGGGGGCAGGCGTCTAACTATGGCTACACCTTC. The chain has TRBV5-1 and TRBJ1-2; D possibly corresponds to TRBD1 (6 bases). The ends were cut back, 4 bases at V and 0 bases at J, with 16 bases in the middle. This CDR3 contains 16 residues. Germline V lookup: CDR1 SGHRS, CDR2 YFSETQ.

The chain uses TRBV7-2 and TRBJ1-5; the D gene is possibly TRBD1 (5 bases). The CDR3 has 15 residues. The V gene lost 3 bases and the J gene lost 2 bases, with 11 bases spanning the gap. Germline CDR1 reads SGHTA; CDR2 reads FQGNSA. CDR3 nucleotides: TGTGCCAGCAGCTTTACAGGTTTCGGCAATCAGCCCCAGCATTTT. It codes for CASSFTGFGNQPQHF. Drawing the rest from reference TRBV7-2 and TRBJ1-5, the complete variable domain is GAGVSQSPSNKVTEKGKDVELRCDPISGHTALYWYRQSLGQGLEFLIYFQGNSAPDKSGLPSDRFSAERTGGSVSTLTIQRTQQEDSAVYLCASSFTGFGNQPQHFGDGTRLSIL.

The V gene is TRBV4-1, the J gene TRBJ1-3; no firm D call. V lost 4 bases and J 0 bases, leaving 10 bases between the germline ends. Germline CDR1 MGHRA, CDR2 YSYEKL. This CDR3 is built from 15 residues. CDR3 coding DNA: TGCGCCAGCAGCCGGAGCGGGAGCTCTGGAAACACCATATATTTT. Its protein is CASSRSGSSGNTIYF.

The CDR3 is CASSLGLGTSSGEQFF. CDR3 DNA: TGTGCCAGCAGCTTAGGCCTTGGGACTAGCTCCGGTGAGCAGTTCTTC. The gene calls are TRBV13 and TRBJ2-1; 9 bases are shared with TRBD2. Per germline, CDR1 PRHDT and CDR2 FYEKMQ (reference sequence). The CDR3 totals 16 residues. The J segment lost 9 bases and the V segment lost 0 bases, leaving 9 bases of the junction unmatched.

The rearrangement links TRBV30 to TRBJ1-5, with a tentative D call TRBD1 (6 bases). The CDR3 totals 14 residues. Trimming stripped 2 bases from V and 4 bases from J, with 12 bases between. The V gene's germline CDR1 is GTSNPN and CDR2 SVGIG (reference sequence). The CDR3 DNA sequence: TGTGCCTGGAGTTTCGGACAGCTTAATCAGCCCCAGCATTTT. Translating gives CAWSFGQLNQPQHF.

This chain connects TRBV4-1 to TRBJ1-2; D unresolved. This CDR3 is built from 14 residues. Germline assignment: CDR1 MGHRA and CDR2 YSYEKL. The V and J ends lost 0 bases and 8 bases respectively, with 13 bases between them. The CDR3 reads CASSQEGRSEGYTF. The CDR3 DNA is TGCGCCAGCAGCCAAGAAGGGCGCTCAGAGGGCTACACCTTC.